The clone carrying this T cell receptor beta chain was found a few times. Its antigen is undetermined. The data originate from a study of regulatory T cells in long-lasting Graves disease. Study overall: Newly diagnosed Graves' patients took antithyroid drugs under 3 months.

Whole-study findings and limits: There was favoring of TRBV28, TRBJ1-2 and TRBJ2-5 in persistent disease. Among persistent patients, a larger number of public clonotypes were shared (around 2,700) than among newly diagnosed patients (about 970).

Trimming stripped 2 bases from V and 4 bases from J, with 5 bases between. The V gene's germline CDR1 is GTSNPN and CDR2 SVGIG (reference sequence). CDR3 size: 11 residues. Time point noted: newly diagnosed GD, antithyroid drugs for less than 3 months. PBMCs provided the RNA from which the TCR library was made. The TCR beta library used iRepertoire HTBI primers with Arm-PCR amplification of CDR3. TCRdb re-called the multiplex PCR reads through MiXCR, storing one row per CDR3 protein. This table has over 350,000 distinct CDR3 sequences, 13% to 15% appearing once. This sample also belongs to another study, concerning T cells in Graves' hyperthyroidism and ophthalmopathy.

This sample comprised peripheral blood mononuclear cells (PBMCs), obtained at new diagnosis, from a patient treated with antithyroid drugs. The chain recombines TRBV30 with TRBJ2-5; D not certain. This TCR came from a woman aged 45-65 years with Graves disease. The DNA of the CDR3 is TGTGCCTGGAGTAGCACAGAGACCCAGTACTTC. It is translated as CAWSSTETQYF.